This T cell receptor beta chain was identified in a study of metastatic and nonmetastatic thyroid tumors. The entire patient cohort was treatment-naive prior to thyroid surgery. Through MiXCR, TCRdb re-clonotyped the PCR reads. Of 3,000 to 4,000 clones listed, around 40% are singletons. This clone was seen only a few times. Germline V gene sequence: CDR1 MDHEN, CDR2 SYDVKM. The V and J ends lost 7 bases and 7 bases respectively, with 20 bases between them. The CDR3 length is 15 residues. The sequencing sample was made of tumor tissue. The rearrangement uses TRBV28 and TRBJ1-5; D ambiguous. The TCR comes from a female donor with papillary thyroid cancer or a benign thyroid nodule (not recorded which). Some clones in this sample may be carry-over from other donors' samples. In nucleotides, the CDR3 is TGTGCCAGCACCCCCCGGAGCCCAGTAGGGCAGCCCCAGCATTTT. As protein: CASTPRSPVGQPQHF.